These 24 T cell receptor beta chains share one sample of origin, sequenced in a study of blood T cells in healthy people across ages. A J-beta primer mix and a sample-barcoded 5' primer were used in a second PCR of about 7 to 12 cycles. TCRdb re-called the 5' RACE reads with MiXCR, one entry per CDR3 protein. The sample contains approximately 690,000 distinct CDR3 sequences, 40% to 45% of which appear only once. Material: blood. Receptor source: a man aged 80 or over in good health.

The chain employs TRBV2 and TRBJ2-1; 11 bases line up with TRBD1. The CDR3 loop spans 15 amino acids. Trimming at V came to 3 bases and at J to 7 bases, leaving 5 bases not matched to a gene. Germline CDR1 is SNHLY and CDR2 is FYNNEI. The CDR3 loop is CASSESGTGGNEQFF. CDR3 DNA sequence: TGTGCCAGCAGTGAGTCCGGGACAGGGGGTAATGAGCAGTTCTTC. Drawing the rest from reference TRBV2 and TRBJ2-1, the complete variable domain is EPEVTQTPSHQVTQMGQEVILRCVPISNHLYFYWYRQILGQKVEFLVSFYNNEISEKSEIFDDQFSVERPDGSNFTLKIRSTKLEDSAMYFCASSESGTGGNEQFFGPGTRLTVL.

V usage is TRBV7-2 and J usage is TRBJ2-7; D may correspond to TRBD1 or TRBD2 (6 bases each). The germline gives CDR1 SGHTA, CDR2 FQGNSA. Deletions cut 1 base from V and 2 bases from J, with 12 bases between. The CDR3 spans 15 residues. CDR3 coding DNA: TGTGCCAGCAGCTTAGAGGGCGGGACAACCTACGAGCAGTACTTC. It codes for CASSLEGGTTYEQYF.

As to this clonotype: At one of its ends the junction is not consistent with the germline gene, which may arise from a read error. The rearrangement uses TRBV11-2 and TRBJ2-7; 8 bases match TRBD1. This CDR3 is built from 16 residues. CDR1 is SGHAT, CDR2 FQNNGV, per germline. The CDR3: CASSEGGTGYSYERYF. Here the CDR3 DNA reads TGTGCCAGCAGCGAAGGGGGGACAGGCTACTCCTACGAGCGGTACTTC.

This chain joins TRBV5-5 and TRBJ1-2; TRBD1 matches at 10 bases. Losses at the gene ends were 4 bases for V and 6 bases for J; bases not matched to a gene: 6. This CDR3 has 14 residues. From germline, CDR1 is SGHKS and CDR2 YYEKEE (reference sequence). CDR3 sequence reads: CASSPGTGVNGYTF. As DNA, the CDR3 is TGTGCCAGCAGCCCGGGGACAGGGGTTAATGGCTACACCTTC.

The CDR3 here is CASSLVGGSRAGYTF. DNA of the CDR3: TGTGCCAGCAGCTTAGTCGGCGGCAGCCGTGCGGGCTACACCTTC. The chain recombines TRBV7-2 with TRBJ1-2; no clear D. V lost 1 base and J 8 bases, leaving 17 bases between the germline ends. The CDR3 length is 15 residues. From germline, CDR1 is SGHTA and CDR2 FQGNSA.

The CDR3 sequence is CASTTVNTEAFF. Here the CDR3 DNA reads TGTGCCAGCACGACAGTTAACACTGAAGCTTTCTTT. The chain links TRBV18 to TRBJ1-1; D perhaps matches TRBD1 (5 bases). CDR1 and CDR2 from the germline V gene are KGHSH and LQKENI. V dropped 8 bases and J dropped 2 bases, with 9 bases sitting between them. The CDR3 is 12 residues long.

The chain joins TRBV20-1 to TRBJ2-7, with D unclear. The CDR3 is 15 residues long. Germline V lookup: CDR1 DFQATT, CDR2 SNEGSKA (reference sequence). With 2 bases removed from V and 2 bases from J, the gap between germline ends came to 16 bases. The CDR3 DNA is TGCAGTGCTAGAAGTACCCCGGGCCGTACCTACGAGCAGTACTTC. It codes for CSARSTPGRTYEQYF.

The chain recombines TRBV6-6 with TRBJ2-3, with 7 positions matching TRBD2. The CDR3 length is 17 residues. Losses at the gene ends were 9 bases for V and 4 bases for J; bases not matched to a gene: 19. The V gene's germline CDR1 is MNHNY and CDR2 SVGAGI (reference sequence). The CDR3 DNA is TGTGCCAGTACGGGTACATTTGGCGGGAGTCGGGCAGATACGCAGTATTTT. Its translation is CASTGTFGGSRADTQYF.

This clonotype was recorded only once. The chain couples TRBV29-1 to TRBJ2-6, with 12 bases matching TRBD2. The junction had 11 bases not matched to a gene; V was cut back by 5 bases and J by 3 bases. The germline V gene has CDR1 SQVTM and CDR2 ANQGSEA. This CDR3 is built from 18 residues. The chain's CDR3 is CSVNSGLAGSGGANVLTF. The CDR3 DNA follows: TGCAGCGTTAACTCCGGACTAGCGGGAAGTGGTGGGGCCAACGTCCTGACTTTC.

The rearrangement uses TRBV19 and TRBJ1-1, with D possibly TRBD1 on 5 matching bases. The CDR3 is 14 amino acids. V lost 5 bases, J lost 5 bases, and 15 bases lay in between. CDR1 LNHDA and CDR2 SQIVND come from the germline V gene (reference sequence). The CDR3 region is CASSRRGTSTEAFF. Written as DNA, the CDR3 is TGTGCCAGTAGTCGCAGAGGGACTAGTACTGAAGCTTTCTTT.

The chain employs TRBV20-1 and TRBJ1-2; TRBD1 is a possible D gene (6 bases). The CDR3 contains 14 residues. Germline CDR1 reads DFQATT; CDR2 reads SNEGSKA (reference sequence). Trimming cost V 1 base and J 1 base, with 10 bases left between them. The CDR3 loop reads CSARVRGLNYGYTF. Here the CDR3 DNA reads TGCAGTGCTAGAGTGCGGGGGCTTAACTATGGCTACACCTTC.

The CDR3 DNA sequence: TGTGCCTGGAGTGTACGGGGTTTTGGTGGCTACACCTTC. Protein: CAWSVRGFGGYTF. V is TRBV30 and J is TRBJ1-2; unclear D gene. Germline values: CDR1 GTSNPN, CDR2 SVGIG (reference sequence). The CDR3 is made up of 13 amino acids. The ends were cut back, 0 bases at V and 7 bases at J, with 12 bases in the middle.

The chain is built from TRBV7-2 and TRBJ1-2; 7 bases align to TRBD1. Germline-derived CDR1 and CDR2 are SGHTA and FQGNSA. The CDR3 consists of 13 residues. Germline trimming cut 4 bases from V and 7 bases from J; bases unmatched to any gene: 6. The CDR3: CASSSQGSRGYTF. The DNA for the CDR3 is TGTGCCAGCAGCTCACAGGGGTCTCGTGGCTACACCTTC.

The chain is built from TRBV20-1 and TRBJ2-7; D might be TRBD1 (5 bases). Germline-derived CDR1 and CDR2 are DFQATT and SNEGSKA (reference sequence). The CDR3 covers 15 residues. Trimming removed 1 base at V and 0 bases at J, with 13 bases between. The CDR3 region is CSARGGGGPSYEQYF. The CDR3 nucleotides read TGCAGTGCTAGAGGGGGCGGTGGGCCCTCCTACGAGCAGTACTTC.

This clonotype has only a few counts. A junction end diverges from the germline sequence, so it may reflect a read error. This rearrangement joins TRBV13 to TRBJ2-7; a possible D gene is TRBD2 (5 bases). CDR1 and CDR2 from the germline V gene are PRHDT and FYEKMQ (reference sequence). The CDR3 sequence is 16 residues long. The CDR3 coding sequence is TGTGCCAGCAGCCTAACTGCGGGCGTTGGCTCCTACGGGCAGTACTTC. Translating gives CASSLTAGVGSYGQYF.

This clonotype has only a few counts. This chain joins TRBV5-6 and TRBJ2-7, with D perhaps TRBD1 (6 bases). V lost 3 bases to trimming and J lost 0 bases, with 16 bases between them. CDR1 is SGHDT and CDR2 is YYEEEE in the germline V gene. This CDR3 is 16 amino acids long. CDR3 protein: CASSSTKGHYSYEQYF. The CDR3 DNA reads TGTGCCAGCAGCTCAACCAAGGGACACTACTCCTACGAGCAGTACTTC.

This clonotype was seen a few times. V gene TRBV7-9 combines with J gene TRBJ2-5; 8 nucleotides match TRBD2. The CDR3 consists of 17 residues. Trimming took 5 bases from V and 1 from J; bases not matched to a gene: 12. Germline CDR1 reads SEHNR; CDR2 reads FQNEAQ (reference sequence). Here the CDR3 reads CASSPHSGTSFQETQYF. The CDR3, as DNA: TGTGCCAGCAGCCCCCACTCCGGGACTAGTTTCCAAGAGACCCAGTACTTC. The whole variable domain, remainder taken from reference TRBV7-9 and TRBJ2-5, is DTGVSQNPRHKITKRGQNVTFRCDPISEHNRLYWYRQTLGQGPEFLTYFQNEAQLEKSRLLSDRFSAERPKGSFSTLEIQRTEQGDSAMYLCASSPHSGTSFQETQYFGPGTRLLVL.

This clonotype appeared a few times. This chain's CDR3 is CSARVSTSGSETQYF. The CDR3 coding sequence is TGCAGTGCTAGAGTTAGCACTAGCGGGAGTGAGACCCAGTACTTC. The chain has TRBV20-1 and TRBJ2-5; TRBD2 agrees at 11 bases. The CDR3 is 15 residues long. Germline CDR1 reads DFQATT; CDR2 reads SNEGSKA (reference sequence). J lost 5 bases, V lost 1 base, and 6 bases had no gene match.

On this clonotype itself: At one end, the junction sequence differs from germline, possibly due to a read error. The chain joins TRBV10-3 to TRBJ1-6; 7 bases map to TRBD1. Germline V lookup: CDR1 ENHRY, CDR2 SYGVKD. CDR3 length: 16 amino acids. CDR3 DNA sequence: TGTGCCATCAGTGAGTCTTCGAGGGACAGTTCTTCACCCCCCCACTTT. It yields the protein CAISESSRDSSSPPHF.

On this clonotype: Given a much more abundant clone one base away, this may be a read error. The rearrangement links TRBV20-1 to TRBJ2-7; 9 nucleotides align to TRBD1. In germline, CDR1 is DFQATT, CDR2 SNEGSKA (reference sequence). The CDR3 totals 14 residues. The CDR3 sequence is CSTRRTGDSYEQYF. Here the CDR3 DNA reads TGCAGTACTAGAAGGACAGGGGACTCCTACGAGCAGTACTTC.

A word on this clonotype: At one end the junction does not follow the germline gene, possibly because of a read error. The rearrangement joins TRBV20-1 to TRBJ2-1, with 8 bases fitting TRBD2. CDR1 and CDR2 (germline): DFQATT, SNEGSKA (reference sequence). The CDR3 runs 13 residues. The CDR3 region is CSAPKTSAEKWVF. CDR3 DNA: TGCAGTGCTCCCAAGACTAGCGCCGAAAAGTGGGTCTTC.

J is TRBJ1-1 and V is TRBV6-6, with TRBD1 matching 10 bases. The CDR3 has 14 residues. With V trimmed by 6 bases and J by 5 bases, 6 bases remained unmatched. Germline assignment: CDR1 MNHNY and CDR2 SVGAGI (reference sequence). CDR3 DNA: TGTGCCAGCAGGGGGACAGGGGCGAGGACTGAAGCTTTCTTT. Amino acids: CASRGTGARTEAFF.

The CDR3 region is CSAPPGQGYEQYF. In DNA form, the CDR3 reads TGCAGTGCTCCTCCCGGACAGGGTTACGAGCAGTACTTC. The gene calls are TRBV20-1 and TRBJ2-7, with 8 bases matching TRBD1. The germline V gene encodes CDR1 DFQATT and CDR2 SNEGSKA (reference sequence). V dropped 5 bases and J dropped 4; count of bases not matched to a gene: 7. The CDR3 spans 13 residues.

This chain links TRBV19 with TRBJ2-6; the D is unclear. Trimming took 5 bases from V and 1 from J, leaving 6 bases between them. Germline-derived CDR1 and CDR2 are LNHDA and SQIVND (reference sequence). The CDR3 runs 14 residues. Written as DNA, the CDR3 is TGTGCCAGTAGTGCTCAATCTGGGGCCAACGTCCTGACTTTC. It translates to CASSAQSGANVLTF.